The TCR beta chain described here comes from a study of PD-1 blockade in classical Hodgkin lymphoma. Findings and caveats of the study: Patients who initiated nivolumab within 1 year of ASCT were excluded. There was a significant rise in CD4+ TCR diversity by C4D1, with no such rise for CD8+. Reported baseline diversity: healthy donors highest, relapsed/refractory patients lowest.

CDR1 and CDR2 (germline): SGHAT, FQNNGV. The CDR3 is 14 residues long. Losses at the gene ends were 7 bases for V and 7 bases for J; bases not matched to a gene: 12. This clone was observed a few times. The antigen remains unidentified. Sequenced by immunoSEQ multiplex PCR; TCRdb stores in-frame clones only, minus some. The table includes about 30,000 clones, roughly 76% detected once. No patient escaped relapse after autologous stem cell transplantation, and brentuximab vedotin exposure varied. Complete response, partial response or progressive disease was each patient's best response. Sequenced material: peripheral blood mononuclear cells (PBMCs), taken before the second cycle of nivolumab. The chain recombines TRBV11-2 with TRBJ2-7, with 8 bases identical to TRBD2. This clonotype originated in a human donor with classical Hodgkin lymphoma. CDR3 region: CASTIGGDRGEQYV. The CDR3 region has the DNA TGTGCCAGCACCATCGGGGGGGACCGTGGGGAGCAGTACGTC.